This record looks at one T cell receptor beta chain sequence and its context. This specimen belongs to a study of CD8 T cells in ankylosing spondylitis. TCRdb re-called the 5' RACE reads with MiXCR, one entry per CDR3 protein. The sample carries 200,000 to 250,000 distinct CDR3 sequences, about 26% recorded once. V was cut by 3 bases and J by 4 bases, with 12 bases left in between. The germline gives CDR1 SQVTM, CDR2 ANQGSEA. The CDR3 runs to 13 residues. The chain has TRBV29-1 and TRBJ2-5; D gene uncertain. Material: blood, either unsorted or a sorted T cell fraction (not recorded which). This TCR was sampled from a male donor with ankylosing spondylitis or in good health (not recorded which). The CDR3 region has the DNA TGCAGCGTTGATGACTCCCGGTTAGAGACCCAGTACTTC. As protein: CSVDDSRLETQYF.